Below, 20 T cell receptor beta chains from the same sample are listed, as sequenced in a study of cytomegalovirus exposure and HLA in healthy donors. The PCR was carried out with 60 Vbeta primers and 13 Jbeta primers. The assay was immunoSEQ multiplex PCR, and TCRdb's table has in-frame clones only and misses some. The table includes some 70,000 clones, 65% to 70% detected once. The material sequenced was PBMCs. Receptors were obtained from a male donor in good health and CMV-seropositive.

This sequence joins TRBV7-2 and TRBJ1-2, with D hard to call. V was clipped by 0 bases and J by 0 bases, with 5 bases between them. The CDR3 covers 14 residues. Germline CDR1 is SGHTA and CDR2 is FQGNSA. The CDR3 nucleotides read TGTGCCAGCAGCTTAGCTCCATCTAACTATGGCTACACCTTC. Protein product: CASSLAPSNYGYTF.

This sequence joins TRBV7-3 and TRBJ2-3; TRBD2 aligns across 8 bases. Germline CDR1 SGHTA, CDR2 FQGTGA. Trimming took 4 bases from V and 1 from J; bases not matched to a gene: 16. The CDR3 consists of 19 residues. This chain's CDR3 is CASSSIRSGSPLRTDTQYF. CDR3 bases: TGTGCCAGCAGCTCGATTCGGAGCGGGAGCCCCCTCCGCACAGATACGCAGTATTTT.

On this clone itself: The identical CDR3 is also encoded by other nucleotide sequences in the sample. This chain joins TRBV5-5 and TRBJ2-5; the match to TRBD1 covers 7 bases. CDR3 size: 15 residues. Germline lookup yields CDR1 SGHKS and CDR2 YYEKEE (reference sequence). Trimming took 5 bases from V and 0 from J; bases not matched to a gene: 7. CDR3 in amino acids: CASRPTGSYQETQYF. The CDR3 bases are TGTGCCAGCAGGCCGACAGGGTCGTACCAAGAGACCCAGTACTTC.

The chain is built from TRBV2 and TRBJ2-4; D remains ambiguous. Deletions cut 2 bases from V and 0 bases from J, with 8 bases between. Per the germline V gene, CDR1 is SNHLY and CDR2 is FYNNEI. The CDR3 has 15 residues. CDR3 residues: CASSEPRLAKNIQYF. The CDR3 bases are TGTGCCAGCAGTGAACCCCGACTAGCCAAAAACATTCAGTACTTC.

V gene TRBV7-2 combines with J gene TRBJ2-1; 9 bases fit TRBD2. The CDR3 loop spans 15 amino acids. V shed 1 base, J shed 6 bases, and the junction held 4 bases outside the gene matches. The V gene's germline CDR1 is SGHTA and CDR2 FQGNSA. CDR3 protein: CASSLVAGVGNEQFF. DNA of the CDR3: TGTGCCAGCAGCTTAGTAGCGGGAGTTGGCAATGAGCAGTTCTTC. The full variable domain, completed using reference TRBV7-2 and TRBJ2-1, is GAGVSQSPSNKVTEKGKDVELRCDPISGHTALYWYRQSLGQGLEFLIYFQGNSAPDKSGLPSDRFSAERTGGSVSTLTIQRTQQEDSAVYLCASSLVAGVGNEQFFGPGTRLTVL.

J is TRBJ1-2 and V is TRBV6-1, with a tentative D call TRBD1 (5 bases). CDR1 MNHNS and CDR2 SASEGT come from the germline V gene. Trimming took off 5 bases at V and 4 bases at J, with 14 bases between the two ends. The length of the CDR3 is 14 residues. The CDR3: CASSSGQGPYGYTF. The CDR3 DNA sequence: TGTGCCAGCAGTTCCGGACAAGGACCCTATGGCTACACCTTC.

This chain joins TRBV6-1 and TRBJ1-2, with TRBD1 identical over 7 bases. The J segment lost 5 bases and the V segment lost 6 bases, leaving 9 bases of the junction unmatched. Germline-derived CDR1 and CDR2 are MNHNS and SASEGT. CDR3 length equals 14 residues. CDR3 in DNA: TGTGCCAGCAGGGTAGACAGGGCCAATTATGGCTACACCTTC. It yields the protein CASRVDRANYGYTF.

The rearrangement links TRBV7-6 to TRBJ2-7; 8 nucleotides match TRBD2. Trimming cost V 1 base and J 4 bases; bases outside gene matches: 6. CDR3 length equals 15 residues. Germline CDR1 and CDR2: SGHVS and FNYEAQ. This CDR3 reads CASSLGISGTYEQYF. CDR3 in DNA: TGTGCCAGCAGCTTAGGTATTAGCGGGACATACGAGCAGTACTTC.

This chain joins TRBV21-1 and TRBJ1-1; TRBD1 is the table's D call, not checked against the DNA. TRBV21-1 is a recognized pseudogene. CDR3 length equals 15 residues. CDR3 region: CASSKVTHMNTEAFF. CDR3 in DNA: TGTGCCAGCAGCAAAGTTACACACATGAACACTGAAGCTTTCTTT.

This chain links TRBV7-9 with TRBJ2-7; a weak D match, TRBD2 (6 bases). Germline lookup yields CDR1 SEHNR and CDR2 FQNEAQ (reference sequence). The CDR3 is made up of 16 amino acids. Trimming took 5 bases from V and 1 from J, leaving 18 bases between them. CDR3 sequence reads: CASSLLGGPGSYEQYF. CDR3 nucleotide sequence: TGTGCCAGCAGCCTCCTCGGAGGGCCTGGATCCTACGAGCAGTACTTC.

This clone showed up just a few times. The CDR3 loop reads CASSIMDRGNEQFF. In nucleotides, the CDR3 is TGTGCCAGCAGCATCATGGACAGGGGGAATGAGCAGTTCTTC. The gene calls are TRBV11-2 and TRBJ2-1; 10 nucleotides match TRBD1. Germline V gene sequence: CDR1 SGHAT, CDR2 FQNNGV. The ends lost 5 bases at V and 7 bases at J; junction bases unmatched: 5. This CDR3 has 14 residues.

J is TRBJ2-3 and V is TRBV7-2, with D hard to call. The V end lost 3 bases, the J end lost 1 base, and 5 bases lay between the germline ends. Germline CDR1 is SGHTA and CDR2 is FQGNSA. The CDR3 is 13 residues long. The CDR3 DNA sequence: TGTGCCAGCAGCTTCCCAGGCACAGATACGCAGTATTTT. As protein: CASSFPGTDTQYF.

This clone showed up just a few times. The gene calls are TRBV2 and TRBJ2-2; D may be TRBD1 (5 bases). The CDR3 length is 15 residues. Per germline, CDR1 SNHLY and CDR2 FYNNEI. V was trimmed by 6 bases and J by 1 base, leaving 12 bases between them. The CDR3 bases are TGTGCCAGCAGGGCAGGGTCCCTGAACACCGGGGAGCTGTTTTTT. It encodes CASRAGSLNTGELFF.

The chain links TRBV6-5 to TRBJ1-2; 7 nucleotides agree with TRBD1. V was clipped by 5 bases and J by 8 bases; unmatched bases: 5. Germline V CDR1 and CDR2: MNHEY, SVGAGI. This CDR3 contains 12 residues. The CDR3 DNA reads TGTGCCAGCAGTAAGACAGGGTTAGGCTACACCTTC. Translation: CASSKTGLGYTF.

This chain uses TRBV6-1 with TRBJ1-1; D gene uncertain. Trimming removed 2 bases at V and 0 bases at J, with 7 bases between. The CDR3 runs to 14 residues. The germline V gene encodes CDR1 MNHNS and CDR2 SASEGT. DNA for the CDR3: TGTGCCAGCAGTGAAATGGGCATGAACACTGAAGCTTTCTTT. Translated, it gives CASSEMGMNTEAFF.

V is TRBV7-9 and J is TRBJ2-5; perhaps TRBD1 as D (6 bases). CDR1 is SEHNR, CDR2 FQNEAQ, per germline (reference sequence). The V end lost 5 bases, the J end lost 4 bases, and 14 bases lay between the germline ends. The CDR3 contains 14 residues. CDR3 coding DNA: TGTGCCAGCAGCCCTCCGACAGGAACAGAGACCCAGTACTTC. Translation gives CASSPPTGTETQYF.

The CDR3, as DNA: TGCGCCAGCAGTGAGGGAGGTCTAGCGGGGGGTTTGTCCTACGAGCAGTACTTC. Protein product: CASSEGGLAGGLSYEQYF. The genes are TRBV10-1 and TRBJ2-7; 11 bases agree with TRBD2. CDR1 WNHNN and CDR2 SYGVQD come from the germline V gene (reference sequence). J lost 1 base, V lost 2 bases, and 10 bases had no gene match. The CDR3 runs 18 residues.

This chain uses TRBV9 with TRBJ2-2, with 8 bases that match TRBD2. Unmatched junction bases numbered 25, after V lost 2 bases and J lost 7 bases. CDR1 is SGDLS, CDR2 YYNGEE, per germline. The CDR3 has 21 amino acids. The CDR3 DNA follows: TGTGCCAGCAGCGTGGGTCTCTATTCAAGCGGGAGAAAAAGGGAGAGCGGGGAGCTGTTTTTT. Protein: CASSVGLYSSGRKRESGELFF.

This chain joins TRBV27 and TRBJ2-7, with D maybe TRBD1 (6 bases). V gave up 5 bases and J gave up 4 bases, with 18 bases separating them. CDR1 and CDR2 from the germline V gene are MNHEY and SMNVEV (reference sequence). The CDR3 covers 15 residues. The chain's CDR3 is CASSPSPGQEYEQYF. The DNA for the CDR3 is TGTGCCAGCAGTCCCTCCCCGGGACAAGAATACGAGCAGTACTTC.

In this sample, this clone turned up once. The V call is TRBV7-2, the J call TRBJ2-2, with TRBD2 matching 11 bases. The CDR3 loop spans 15 amino acids. With 2 bases clipped from V and 8 bases from J, the junction kept 4 bases outside the gene matches. Germline CDR1 and CDR2: SGHTA and FQGNSA. CDR3 coding DNA: TGTGCCAGCAGCTTACGACTAGCGGGAAAAGGGGAGCTGTTTTTT. Translated: CASSLRLAGKGELFF.